This T cell receptor (beta chain) originates from a study of Ad26.COV2.S vaccination and SARS-CoV-2 variants. This sample's treatment: roughly 18 received Ad26.COV2.S at low or high dose, single or two shots; 5 received placebo; per-sample allocation not given. Day 63 after the first vaccine or placebo injection was the time point for sampling. As regards this clone: The same CDR3 also results from other DNA sequences found in this sample.

Libraries were prepared by immunoSEQ multiplex PCR; TCRdb keeps only in-frame clonotypes and omits some of them. The sample records fewer than 500,000 clones, around 90% being singletons. Trimming removed 1 base from V and 6 bases from J; junction bases left unmatched: 3. The V gene's germline CDR1 is SEHNR and CDR2 FQNEAQ (reference sequence). This CDR3 contains 15 residues. The rearrangement joins TRBV7-9 to TRBJ2-1; 10 nucleotides agree with TRBD2. The source was peripheral blood, collected in a trial of Ad26.COV2.S vaccine versus placebo. The sequence derives from a person aged 18-65 years who received the Ad26.COV2.S COVID-19 vaccine or a placebo. The CDR3 bases are TGTGCCAGCAGCTTAGTCAGCGGGAGGGTCAATGAGCAGTTCTTC. Protein product: CASSLVSGRVNEQFF.